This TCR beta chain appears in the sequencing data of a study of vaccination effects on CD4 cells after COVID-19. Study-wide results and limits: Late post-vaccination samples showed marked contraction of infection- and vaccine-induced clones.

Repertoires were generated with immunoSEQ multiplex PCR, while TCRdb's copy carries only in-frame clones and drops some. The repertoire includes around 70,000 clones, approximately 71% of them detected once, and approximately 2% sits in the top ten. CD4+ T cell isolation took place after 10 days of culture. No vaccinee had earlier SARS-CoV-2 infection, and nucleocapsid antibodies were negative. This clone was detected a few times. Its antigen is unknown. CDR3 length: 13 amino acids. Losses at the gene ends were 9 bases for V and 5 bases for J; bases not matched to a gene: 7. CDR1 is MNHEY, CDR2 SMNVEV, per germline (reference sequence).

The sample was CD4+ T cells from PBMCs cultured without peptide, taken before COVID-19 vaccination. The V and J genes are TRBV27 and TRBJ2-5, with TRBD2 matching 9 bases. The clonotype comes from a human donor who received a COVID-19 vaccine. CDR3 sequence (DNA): TGTGCCAGTAGGGGACTAGCCGGGGAGACCCAGTACTTC. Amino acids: CASRGLAGETQYF.